This T cell receptor beta chain originates from a study of cytomegalovirus exposure and HLA in healthy donors. The CDR3 is made up of 15 amino acids. Per the germline V gene, CDR1 is SGDLS and CDR2 is YYNGEE. With V trimmed by 2 bases and J by 6 bases, 7 bases remained unmatched. Primers included in the PCR were 60 Vbeta and 13 Jbeta primers. The table came from immunoSEQ multiplex PCR; TCRdb's copy has only in-frame clones and leaves some out. Of roughly 55,000 clones detected, 81% appear once; the ten largest clones hold around 2.5%. This TCR was sampled from a boy between 10 and 17 years old in good health and CMV-seropositive. Sequencing was performed on PBMCs. V and J are TRBV9 and TRBJ1-4, with 7 bases identical to TRBD1. The CDR3 reads CASSVSGTVDEKLFF. DNA for the CDR3: TGTGCCAGCAGCGTCTCCGGGACAGTGGATGAAAAACTGTTTTTT.